These 17 T cell receptor beta chains share one sample of origin, sequenced in a study of OX40 agonist ivuxolimab in advanced cancers. Clones were read by immunoSEQ multiplex PCR, and TCRdb kept only the in-frame ones, dropping some. The data hold roughly 15,000 clones, with just under 80% observed a single time. The specimen comprised CD4+ or CD8+ T cells sorted from blood, sampled in a trial of the OX40 agonist ivuxolimab. Receptor source: an adult with an advanced solid tumor such as melanoma, head and neck, liver or kidney cancer.

The chain employs TRBV7-9 and TRBJ2-5, with 8 nucleotides matching TRBD2. Germline CDR1 and CDR2: SEHNR and FQNEAQ (reference sequence). This CDR3 comprises 14 residues. The V gene end was trimmed by 4 bases and the J gene end by 5 bases; junction bases not matched to a gene: 6. The CDR3 coding sequence is TGTGCCAGCAGCTCAAGCGGGAGTAGTGAGACCCAGTACTTC. This encodes CASSSSGSSETQYF.

CDR3 region: CASSSGGTYEQYF. Here the CDR3 DNA reads TGTGCCAGCAGCTCGGGGGGCACCTACGAGCAGTACTTC. The chain has TRBV7-8 and TRBJ2-7; maybe TRBD2 (7 bases). Germline CDR1 and CDR2: SGHVS and FQNEAQ. The CDR3 is 13 residues long. The V end was cut by 4 bases, the J end by 2 bases, with 9 bases between.

The chain joins TRBV27 to TRBJ2-6; D remains ambiguous. CDR1 MNHEY and CDR2 SMNVEV come from the germline V gene (reference sequence). V was trimmed by 7 bases and J by 2 bases, leaving 6 bases between them. The CDR3 is 13 residues long. The CDR3 DNA reads as TGTGCCAGCACCGCCCCTGGGGCCAACGTCCTGACTTTC. Residues: CASTAPGANVLTF.

The CDR3 DNA reads TGTGCCAGCACCCCTGACGGGGTTTTCACTGGGGCCAACGTCCTGACTTTC. This gives the protein CASTPDGVFTGANVLTF. The gene calls are TRBV28 and TRBJ2-6; D may be TRBD2 (5 bases). Germline V lookup: CDR1 MDHEN, CDR2 SYDVKM. The CDR3 is made up of 17 amino acids. The germline V and J ends were trimmed by 7 bases and 2 bases, with 18 bases remaining between them.

The J gene is TRBJ1-1, the V gene TRBV4-1; 7 nucleotides match TRBD1. The V segment lost 4 bases and the J segment 4 bases; nucleotides outside the gene matches: 12. Germline V lookup: CDR1 MGHRA, CDR2 YSYEKL. The CDR3 has 16 residues. This chain's CDR3 is CASSLRQGPSGTEAFF. The DNA for the CDR3 is TGCGCCAGCAGCCTTCGACAGGGCCCCTCGGGCACTGAAGCTTTCTTT.

The J gene is TRBJ2-3, the V gene TRBV11-2; the match to TRBD2 covers 9 bases. Germline CDR1 reads SGHAT; CDR2 reads FQNNGV. This CDR3 has 16 amino acids. V was clipped by 3 bases and J by 3 bases; unmatched bases: 7. In DNA, the CDR3 is TGTGCCAGCAGCTTGTTGACTAGCGGTGAAACAGATACGCAGTATTTT. It translates to CASSLLTSGETDTQYF. Combining the CDR3 with reference TRBV11-2 and TRBJ2-3 gives the whole variable domain EAGVAQSPRYKIIEKRQSVAFWCNPISGHATLYWYQQILGQGPKLLIQFQNNGVVDDSQLPKDRFSAERLKGVDSTLKIQPAKLEDSAVYLCASSLLTSGETDTQYFGPGTRLTVL.

This chain connects TRBV28 to TRBJ2-1; D tentatively reads TRBD1 or TRBD2 (5 bases each). The germline V and J ends were trimmed by 3 bases and 3 bases, with 18 bases remaining between them. The CDR3 spans 17 residues. Germline V lookup: CDR1 MDHEN, CDR2 SYDVKM. The CDR3 spells CASSFGSLFGGYNEQFF. Here the CDR3 DNA reads TGTGCCAGCAGTTTTGGGTCCCTATTTGGGGGCTACAATGAGCAGTTCTTC.

J is TRBJ1-2 and V is TRBV9; the D gene is possibly TRBD1 (5 bases). Trimming shortened V by 6 bases and J by 2 bases, and 11 bases separated the two germline ends. Germline loops: CDR1 SGDLS, CDR2 YYNGEE. The CDR3 has 13 residues. The chain's CDR3 is CASTGEGNYGYTF. In DNA form, the CDR3 reads TGTGCCAGCACCGGGGAGGGGAACTATGGCTACACCTTC. Complete variable domain (other parts from reference TRBV9 and TRBJ1-2): DSGVTQTPKHLITATGQRVTLRCSPRSGDLSVYWYQQSLDQGLQFLIQYYNGEERAKGNILERFSAQQFPDLHSELNLSSLELGDSALYFCASTGEGNYGYTFGSGTRLTVV.

This rearrangement joins TRBV28 to TRBJ1-2; 9 bases are shared with TRBD1. The J segment lost 7 bases and the V segment lost 3 bases, leaving 6 bases of the junction unmatched. The germline CDR1 and CDR2 sequences are MDHEN and SYDVKM. The CDR3 is 14 amino acids. CDR3 protein: CASSFADRGRGYTF. The DNA for the CDR3 is TGTGCCAGCAGTTTCGCGGACAGGGGCCGTGGCTACACCTTC.

Relative to its sample, this clone is medium-sized. The gene calls are TRBV7-9 and TRBJ1-5, with D perhaps matching TRBD1 (5 bases). Trimming took 2 bases from V and 8 from J, leaving 7 bases between them. Per the germline V gene, CDR1 is SEHNR and CDR2 is FQNEAQ (reference sequence). The CDR3 length is 12 residues. CDR3 in DNA: TGTGCCAGCAGCTTACAGGGAAAGCCCCAGCATTTT. Translated: CASSLQGKPQHF. Full variable domain (remainder filled in from reference TRBV7-9 and TRBJ1-5): DTGVSQNPRHKITKRGQNVTFRCDPISEHNRLYWYRQTLGQGPEFLTYFQNEAQLEKSRLLSDRFSAERPKGSFSTLEIQRTEQGDSAMYLCASSLQGKPQHFGDGTRLSIL.

The chain carries TRBV6-6 and TRBJ1-2; possible D gene TRBD1, 5 bases. The CDR3 is 12 residues long. V lost 7 bases and J 5 bases, leaving 11 bases between the germline ends. Germline V lookup: CDR1 MNHNY, CDR2 SVGAGI (reference sequence). CDR3 amino acids: CASTQGGYGYTF. CDR3 DNA: TGTGCCAGCACGCAGGGTGGGTATGGCTACACCTTC.

To note about this clone: The germline gene is not matched at one end of the junction; a read error may be the cause. The chain recombines TRBV7-7 with TRBJ2-1; D unclear. Germline V CDR1 and CDR2: SSHAT, FNYEAQ (reference sequence). The length of the CDR3 is 15 residues. CDR3 in amino acids: CASSLELASYNEQFF. DNA for the CDR3: TGTGCTAGCAGCTTAGAACTGGCATCCTACAATGAGCAGTTCTTC. The complete variable domain, with remaining parts taken from reference TRBV7-7 and TRBJ2-1, reads GAGVSQSPRYKVTKRGQDVTLRCDPISSHATLYWYQQALGQGPEFLTYFNYEAQPDKSGLPSDRFSAERPEGSISTLTIQRTEQRDSAMYRCASSLELASYNEQFFGPGTRLTVL.

This clone is medium-sized (0.01 to 0.1%) within its sample. J is TRBJ2-1 and V is TRBV6-5; the D gene is possibly TRBD2 (5 bases). Per the germline V gene, CDR1 is MNHEY and CDR2 is SVGAGI. The length of the CDR3 is 14 residues. Trimming stripped 5 bases from V and 2 bases from J, with 10 bases between. The CDR3 DNA follows: TGTGCCAGCAGTCCCCGGCGGGCCTACAATGAGCAGTTCTTC. It yields the protein CASSPRRAYNEQFF.

The chain carries TRBV4-1 and TRBJ2-7; D is possibly TRBD1 or TRBD2 (5 bases each). The germline V and J ends were trimmed by 1 base and 0 bases, with 13 bases remaining between them. Germline V lookup: CDR1 MGHRA, CDR2 YSYEKL. This CDR3 spans 16 amino acids. The CDR3 protein is CASSQAGAALSYEQYF. The CDR3 bases are TGCGCCAGCAGCCAAGCCGGGGCGGCGCTCTCCTACGAGCAGTACTTC.

This sequence joins TRBV4-1 and TRBJ1-6; D possibly corresponds to TRBD1 (5 bases). Germline CDR1 reads MGHRA; CDR2 reads YSYEKL. The CDR3 covers 14 residues. Deletions cut 0 bases from V and 7 bases from J, with 7 bases between. The CDR3 loop is CASSQDRVNSPLHF. For the CDR3, the DNA is TGCGCCAGCAGCCAAGACAGGGTGAATTCACCCCTCCACTTT.

The chain recombines TRBV4-2 with TRBJ1-1; D call uncertain. The CDR3 spans 13 residues. Germline CDR1 LGHNA, CDR2 YNFKEQ. V shed 5 bases and J shed 1 base, with 8 bases lying between them. Written as DNA, the CDR3 is TGTGCCAGCAGCTTCAAGAGGAACACTGAAGCTTTCTTT. Translated: CASSFKRNTEAFF.

For the CDR3, the DNA is TGCGCCAGCAGCCAGATTGGGATGGTCTACGAGCAGTACTTC. Translated: CASSQIGMVYEQYF. V and J are TRBV4-1 and TRBJ2-7; D remains ambiguous. Trimming took 3 bases from V and 3 from J, leaving 12 bases between them. The germline V gene encodes CDR1 MGHRA and CDR2 YSYEKL. The CDR3 length is 14 residues.